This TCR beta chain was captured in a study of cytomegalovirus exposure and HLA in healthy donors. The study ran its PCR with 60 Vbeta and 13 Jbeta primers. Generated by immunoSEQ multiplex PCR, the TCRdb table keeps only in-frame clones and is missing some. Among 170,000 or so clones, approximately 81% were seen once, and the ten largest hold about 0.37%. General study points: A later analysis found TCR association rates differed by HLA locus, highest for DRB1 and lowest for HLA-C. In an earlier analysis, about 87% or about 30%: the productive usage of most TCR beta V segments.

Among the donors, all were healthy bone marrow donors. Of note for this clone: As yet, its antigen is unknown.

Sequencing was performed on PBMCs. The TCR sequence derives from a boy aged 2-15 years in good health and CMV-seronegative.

Here the CDR3 DNA reads TGTGCCAGCAGCGTCTCCGGGACTAGTTACAATGAGCAGTTCTTC. Translated, it gives CASSVSGTSYNEQFF. The chain has TRBV9 and TRBJ2-1, with TRBD2 matching over 8 bases. V shed 2 bases, J shed 4 bases, and the junction held 5 bases outside the gene matches. Germline V gene lookup returns CDR1 SGDLS and CDR2 YYNGEE. The length of the CDR3 is 15 residues. The full variable domain, its missing parts supplied by reference TRBV9 and TRBJ2-1, is DSGVTQTPKHLITATGQRVTLRCSPRSGDLSVYWYQQSLDQGLQFLIQYYNGEERAKGNILERFSAQQFPDLHSELNLSSLELGDSALYFCASSVSGTSYNEQFFGPGTRLTVL.